This is a list of T cell receptor beta chains from one sample in a study. TCRdb used MiXCR to reprocess the RT-PCR reads, holding one entry per CDR3 protein. The top ten clones hold roughly 3.9% of a sample with almost 700,000 distinct CDR3 sequences, more than 13% of them seen once. Material: memory CD4+ T cells from blood. The receptors shown here come from a female donor in good health, serving as a healthy control. Both conserved end residues are part of each CDR3. A D gene is named only where the DNA matches it firmly. Only part of the rows carry a size: once, few, many, or a class if the clone is expanded.

-	few	TRBV20-1	TRBJ2-3	TGCAGTGCTAGAGATCCCGGATTTGTTGGAGTCACAGATACGCAGTATTTT	CSARDPGFVGVTDTQYF
-	many	TRBV2	TRBJ2-1	TGTGCCAGCAGTGAAGCAGGAGACCGCAATGAGCAGTTCTTC	CASSEAGDRNEQFF
TRBD1	-	TRBV5-1	TRBJ1-6	TGCGCCAGCAGCGGAGGGACAGGGGTTGTTTCACCCCTCCACTTT	CASSGGTGVVSPLHF
TRBD2	many	TRBV7-2	TRBJ2-5	TGTGCCAGCAGCTGGGGAGGGGTCGGGGAGACCCAGTACTTC	CASSWGGVGETQYF
-	many	TRBV4-1	TRBJ2-5	TGCGCCAGCAGCCAAGGCCTCACATCGGGGAAACAAGAGACCCAGTACTTC	CASSQGLTSGKQETQYF
-	-	TRBV28	TRBJ2-1	TGTGCCAGCAGTCTACCTCTAGGCGTTCTAGGGGGAAATGAGCAGTTCTTC	CASSLPLGVLGGNEQFF
-	few	TRBV18	TRBJ2-1	TGTGCCAGCTCACCACACCCCGACAGTGAGCAGTTCTTC	CASSPHPDSEQFF
-	-	TRBV5-1	TRBJ2-3	TGCGCCAGCAGCTCCCCGCCGGGGGTTAGCTCGCGTAGCACAGATACGCAGTATTTT	CASSSPPGVSSRSTDTQYF
-	-	TRBV20-1	TRBJ2-7	TGCAGTGTCGGGGCTCAGGTTGACGAGCAGTACTTC	CSVGAQVDEQYF
-	few	TRBV6-2/TRBV6-3	TRBJ1-1	TGTGCCAGCACTCTAGCCCGGAACACTGAAGCTTTCTTT	CASTLARNTEAFF
-	-	TRBV5-1	TRBJ1-1	TGCGCCAGCAGTAAGGGTATCTTGAGTCAAAACACTGAAGCTTTCTTT	CASSKGILSQNTEAFF
TRBD1	few	TRBV20-1	TRBJ1-5	TGCAGTGCTAGGGGGACAGGGGGCCTCTATAGCAATCAGCCCCAGCATTTT	CSARGTGGLYSNQPQHF
-	-	TRBV5-1	TRBJ1-1	TGCGCCAGCAGCCCCAGGGGTTCGGGAAACACTGAAGCTTTCTTT	CASSPRGSGNTEAFF
TRBD1	-	TRBV5-4	TRBJ2-1	TGTGCCAGCAGCGTACCCCGGGACAGCTCCTACAATGAGCAGTTCTTC	CASSVPRDSSYNEQFF
-	-	TRBV20-1	TRBJ1-1	TGCAGTGCGGGGGACCCACAAAGGCTGAACACTGAAGCTTTCTTT	CSAGDPQRLNTEAFF
TRBD2	few	TRBV30	TRBJ2-1	TGTGCCTGGAGTCATCGTGCGGGACTAGCGGGTTACAATGAGCAGTTCTTC	CAWSHRAGLAGYNEQFF
TRBD1	-	TRBV28	TRBJ1-6	TGTGCCAGCAGTAAAAACACAGGGGGCAGCTATAATTCACCCCTCCACTTT	CASSKNTGGSYNSPLHF
-	few	TRBV5-8	TRBJ2-5	TGTGCCAGCAGACCGAGATATCAAGAGACCCAGTACTTC	CASRPRYQETQYF
-	-	TRBV12-3/TRBV12-4	TRBJ1-2	TGTGCCAGCAGTTGGGGGGGAGCCCAATATGGCTACACCTTC	CASSWGGAQYGYTF
-	few	TRBV7-8	TRBJ1-3	TGTGCCAGCAGCTTAGAGTCGGCTGGAAACACCATATATTTT	CASSLESAGNTIYF
-	many	TRBV5-6	TRBJ2-7	TGTGCCAGCAGCTTAGTCTCCGAGCAGTACTTC	CASSLVSEQYF
-	many	TRBV4-2	TRBJ1-5	TGTGCCAGCAGCCAACAGCTTGATCAGCCCCAGCATTTT	CASSQQLDQPQHF
-	few	TRBV6-2/TRBV6-3	TRBJ1-1	TGTGCCAGCAGGCCGGGGCCTTATGACACTGAAGCTTTCTTT	CASRPGPYDTEAFF
-	few	TRBV20-1	TRBJ1-6	TGCAGTGCTAGAGATAAAGAGAATTCACCCCTCCACTTT	CSARDKENSPLHF
TRBD2	-	TRBV4-2	TRBJ2-1	TGTGCCAGCAGCCCCAGGACTAGACCGAATGAGCAGTTCTTC	CASSPRTRPNEQFF
TRBD2	-	TRBV20-1	TRBJ2-1	TGCAGTGCTACAACCGGGACTAGCGAGCACTACAATGAGCAGTTCTTC	CSATTGTSEHYNEQFF
-	many	TRBV7-9	TRBJ2-1	TGTGCCAGCAGTTTGGGGGGCATCTACAATGAGCAGTTCTTC	CASSLGGIYNEQFF
-	-	TRBV10-3	TRBJ2-3	TGTGCCATCTGGGAACAGGTATCACGCACAGATACGCAGTTTTTT	CAIWEQVSRTDTQFF
-	few	TRBV7-3	TRBJ2-1	TGTGCCAGCAGCTTACGGAGCACATCCTCCCACAATGAGCAGTTCTTC	CASSLRSTSSHNEQFF
TRBD2	many	TRBV6-2/TRBV6-3	TRBJ2-3	TGTGCCAGCAGTTACCTCCTAGCGGGAGGTCTGAGCACAGATACGCAGTATTTT	CASSYLLAGGLSTDTQYF
TRBD2	few	TRBV4-1	TRBJ2-1	TGCGCCAGCAGCCAAGTGGGTAGCGGGGGGGCCGGCGAGCAGTTCTTC	CASSQVGSGGAGEQFF
-	few	TRBV9	TRBJ2-1	TGTGCCAGCAGCGTGAGAGAATACAATGAGCAGTTCTTC	CASSVREYNEQFF
-	few	TRBV3-1	TRBJ2-7	TGTGCCAGCAGCCAAGGGTACGAGTCCTCCTACGAGCAGTACTTC	CASSQGYESSYEQYF
-	-	TRBV7-2	TRBJ1-4	TGTGCCAGCAGCTTCGACGGGTCGGCTAAAAATGAAAAACTGTTTTTT	CASSFDGSAKNEKLFF
-	many	TRBV4-2	TRBJ2-1	TGTGCCAGCAGCCAAGATCCATCGGGGGCTGGTATTCGGTTCTTC	CASSQDPSGAGIRFF
-	few	TRBV7-2	TRBJ2-2	TGTGCCAGCAGCTTCGACAGCGCGAACACCGGGGAGCTGTTTTTT	CASSFDSANTGELFF
TRBD1	many	TRBV28	TRBJ2-1	TGTGCCAGCAGGGGGGACAGGGAAGGATCGGTCTTC	CASRGDREGSVF
TRBD1	-	TRBV7-2	TRBJ1-4	TGTGCCAGCAGTCCAGGGGGGATGAACGGGGAAAAACTGTTTTTT	CASSPGGMNGEKLFF
-	-	TRBV9	TRBJ2-3	TGTGCCAGCAGCGTAGATTGGAACACAGATAAGCAGTATTTT	CASSVDWNTDKQYF
TRBD1	few	TRBV28	TRBJ2-7	TGTGCCAGCAGTGGGGGACAGTTCGAGCAGTACTTC	CASSGGQFEQYF
TRBD2	few	TRBV5-1	TRBJ2-1	TGCGCCAGCAGCTTGATGGGGACTAGCTCCTACAATGAGCAGTTCTTC	CASSLMGTSSYNEQFF
-	few	TRBV5-1	TRBJ2-2	TGCGCCAGCAGCGCTCATGCGGGTTTCATAATAGGGACCGGGGAGCTGTTTTTT	CASSAHAGFIIGTGELFF
TRBD1	-	TRBV25-1	TRBJ1-3	TGTGCCAGCAGTTCAGGGGGGAGAGCTAACACCATATATTTT	CASSSGGRANTIYF
TRBD1	-	TRBV5-1	TRBJ1-2	TGCGCCAGCAGCCGTGACAGGGGGATGGATGGCTACACCTTC	CASSRDRGMDGYTF
-	few	TRBV5-1	TRBJ2-3	TGCGCCAGCAGCTTGGCCGGACAAACAGATACGCAGTATTTT	CASSLAGQTDTQYF
TRBD1	-	TRBV20-1	TRBJ2-1	TGCAGTGCGAGAGGACAGGGGAAGTACAATGAGCAGTTCTTC	CSARGQGKYNEQFF
-	many	TRBV29-1	TRBJ2-5	TGCAGCGCCTACCGAGAGACCCAGTACTTC	CSAYRETQYF
-	many	TRBV6-1	TRBJ2-7	TGTGCCAGCAGTCAAGGGGCCTACGAGCAGTACTTC	CASSQGAYEQYF
TRBD1	many	TRBV20-1	TRBJ2-5	TGCAGTGCTCGACAGGGTAGCACCCAGTACTTC	CSARQGSTQYF
TRBD1	few	TRBV5-1	TRBJ1-2	TGCGCCAGCAGTACGACAGGGTTCCTTTCTTATGGCTACACCTTC	CASSTTGFLSYGYTF
TRBD2	-	TRBV2	TRBJ2-3	TGTGCCAGCAAACAGACTAGCGGGGGTACAGATACGCAGTATTTT	CASKQTSGGTDTQYF
-	many	TRBV7-3	TRBJ2-2	TGTGCCAGCAGCTTAACACCCGGGGAGCTGTTTTTT	CASSLTPGELFF
TRBD1	-	TRBV5-1	TRBJ2-1	TGCGCCAGCAGCTTGCCGGACAGGACCTCCAATGAGCAGTTCTTC	CASSLPDRTSNEQFF
TRBD2	few	TRBV20-1	TRBJ2-1	TGCAGTGCCATTCCCGGGACTAGTTTGGATGAGCAGTTCTTC	CSAIPGTSLDEQFF
TRBD2	many	TRBV20-1	TRBJ2-2	TGCAGTGCAAGAGCGGGAGTTATCGGGGAGCTGTTTTTT	CSARAGVIGELFF
TRBD2	many	TRBV6-1	TRBJ2-1	TGTGCCAGCAGACGGGAGGAGAACAATGAGCAGTTCTTC	CASRREENNEQFF
TRBD1	few	TRBV5-1	TRBJ1-4	TGCGCCAGCAGCGAGACAGGGAGTGAAAAACTGTTTTTT	CASSETGSEKLFF